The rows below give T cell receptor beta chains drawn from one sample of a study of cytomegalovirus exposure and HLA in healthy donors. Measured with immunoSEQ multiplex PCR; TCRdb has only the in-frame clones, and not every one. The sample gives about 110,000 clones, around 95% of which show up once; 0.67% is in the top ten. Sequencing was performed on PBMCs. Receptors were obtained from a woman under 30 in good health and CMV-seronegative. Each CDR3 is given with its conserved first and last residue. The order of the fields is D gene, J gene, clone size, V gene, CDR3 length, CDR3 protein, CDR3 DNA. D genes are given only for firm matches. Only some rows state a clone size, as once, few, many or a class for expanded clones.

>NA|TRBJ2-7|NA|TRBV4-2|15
CASSQGVQGNYEQYF
TGTGCCAGCAGCCAAGGAGTACAGGGAAACTACGAGCAGTACTTC
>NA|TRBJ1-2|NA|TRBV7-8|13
CASTQGPSYGYTF
TGTGCCAGCACCCAGGGCCCCAGCTATGGCTACACCTTC
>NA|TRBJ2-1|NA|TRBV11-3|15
CASSLEGGPYVEQFF
TGTGCCAGCAGCTTAGAGGGGGGTCCGTACGTTGAGCAGTTCTTC
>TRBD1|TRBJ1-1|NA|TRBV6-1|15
CASSEHGRGRGEAFF
TGTGCCAGCAGTGAACATGGTAGGGGGCGCGGTGAAGCTTTCTTT
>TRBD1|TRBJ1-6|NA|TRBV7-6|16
CASSLGQGAENSPLHF
TGTGCCAGCAGCTTGGGACAGGGGGCTGAAAATTCACCCCTCCACTTT
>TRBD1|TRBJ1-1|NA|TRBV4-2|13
CASGTGINTEAFF
TGTGCCAGCGGGACAGGGATTAACACTGAAGCTTTCTTT
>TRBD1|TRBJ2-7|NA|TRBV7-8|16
CASSRGQGASSYEQYF
TGTGCCAGCAGCCGTGGTCAGGGGGCGAGTTCCTACGAGCAGTACTTC
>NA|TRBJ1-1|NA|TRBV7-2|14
CASSRSMSGSEAFF
TGTGCCAGCAGTCGATCCATGTCAGGGTCTGAAGCTTTCTTT
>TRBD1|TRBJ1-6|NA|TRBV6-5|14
CASSTRQGNSPLHF
TGTGCCAGCAGTACCCGACAGGGGAATTCACCCCTCCACTTT
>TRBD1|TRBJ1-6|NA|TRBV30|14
CAWGTGSPNSPLHF
TGTGCCTGGGGGACAGGGAGTCCCAATTCACCCCTCCACTTT
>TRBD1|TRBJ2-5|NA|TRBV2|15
CASSETGQPFGEQYF
TGTGCCAGCAGTGAGACGGGACAGCCTTTTGGGGAGCAGTACTTC
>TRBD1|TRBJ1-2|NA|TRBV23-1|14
CASSQQGAHYGYTF
TGCGCCAGCAGTCAACAGGGGGCCCACTATGGCTACACCTTC
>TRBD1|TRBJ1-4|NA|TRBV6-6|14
CASSFQGAEEKLFF
TGTGCCAGCAGTTTCCAGGGGGCAGAGGAAAAACTGTTTTTT
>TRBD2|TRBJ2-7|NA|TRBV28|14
CASTPGEGTYEQYF
TGTGCCAGCACGCCGGGGGAGGGGACCTACGAGCAGTACTTC
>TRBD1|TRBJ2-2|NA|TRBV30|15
CAWSVWTGGPGELFF
TGTGCCTGGAGCGTATGGACAGGGGGCCCGGGGGAGCTGTTTTTT
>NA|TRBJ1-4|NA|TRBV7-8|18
CASSIALSGGATNEKLFF
TGTGCCAGCAGCATCGCCCTCAGTGGGGGCGCAACTAATGAAAAACTGTTTTTT
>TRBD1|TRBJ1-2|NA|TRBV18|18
CASSPLPPGQGGGYGYTF
TGTGCCAGCTCACCTCTCCCCCCGGGACAGGGGGGAGGGTATGGCTACACCTTC
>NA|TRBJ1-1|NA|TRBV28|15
CASSLRGVMNTEAFF
TGTGCCAGCAGCCTTCGGGGAGTCATGAACACTGAAGCTTTCTTT
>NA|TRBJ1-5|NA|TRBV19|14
CASSIVGGNQPQHF
TGTGCCAGTAGTATAGTCGGGGGCAATCAGCCCCAGCATTTT
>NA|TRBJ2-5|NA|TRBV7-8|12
CASSRRVETQYF
TGTGCCAGCAGCCGGCGGGTGGAGACCCAGTACTTC
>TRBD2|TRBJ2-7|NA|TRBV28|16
CASSLSGAYFSYEQYF
TGTGCCAGCAGTTTAAGCGGGGCCTACTTCTCCTACGAGCAGTACTTC
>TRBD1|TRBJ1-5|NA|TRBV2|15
CASSEAGTGNQPQHF
TGTGCCAGCAGTGAAGCCGGGACAGGGAATCAGCCCCAGCATTTT
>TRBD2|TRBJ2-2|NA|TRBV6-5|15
CASRRTSGSPGELFF
TGTGCCAGCAGACGGACTAGCGGGTCCCCCGGGGAGCTGTTTTTT
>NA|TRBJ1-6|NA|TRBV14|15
CASSRGESYNSPLHF
TGTGCCAGCAGCCGAGGAGAGTCCTATAATTCACCCCTCCACTTT
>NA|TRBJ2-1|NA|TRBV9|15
CASSGLIGGRDEQFF
TGTGCCAGCAGCGGACTAATAGGGGGTCGGGATGAGCAGTTCTTC
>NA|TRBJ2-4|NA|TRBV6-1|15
CASSVPGPAKNIQYF
TGTGCCAGCAGTGTACCAGGGCCAGCCAAAAACATTCAGTACTTC
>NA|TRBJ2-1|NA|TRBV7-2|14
CASSVLLVTDEQFF
TGTGCCAGCAGCGTATTACTAGTTACGGATGAGCAGTTCTTC
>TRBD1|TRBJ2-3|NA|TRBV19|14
CATWTGGGTDTQYF
TGTGCCACCTGGACAGGAGGTGGTACAGATACGCAGTATTTT
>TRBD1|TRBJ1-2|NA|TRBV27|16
CASSYAPRQGRRHRTF
TGTGCCAGCAGTTACGCTCCTCGACAGGGAAGACGGCATCGGACCTTC
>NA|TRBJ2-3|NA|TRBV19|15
CASSAGLLIEYTQYF
TGTGCCAGTAGTGCGGGACTGCTGATAGAGTATACGCAGTATTTT
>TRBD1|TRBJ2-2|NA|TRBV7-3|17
CASSLLLGTGDPGELFF
TGTGCCAGCAGCTTACTTCTTGGGACAGGGGACCCCGGGGAGCTGTTTTTT
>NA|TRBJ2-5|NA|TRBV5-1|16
CASSLGGSGPKETQYF
TGCGCCAGCAGCTTGGGTGGTAGCGGACCAAAAGAGACCCAGTACTTC
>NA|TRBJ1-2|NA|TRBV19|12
CASSIGGPGYTF
TGTGCCAGTAGTATAGGGGGGCCCGGCTACACCTTC
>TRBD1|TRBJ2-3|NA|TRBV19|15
CASRTGGGGTDTQYF
TGTGCCAGTAGGACAGGGGGCGGCGGAACAGATACGCAGTATTTT
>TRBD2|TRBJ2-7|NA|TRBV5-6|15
CASSLESGGSYEQYF
TGTGCCAGCAGCTTAGAGAGCGGGGGATCCTACGAGCAGTACTTC
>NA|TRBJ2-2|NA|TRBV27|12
CASSGGFRELFF
TGTGCCAGCAGTGGGGGCTTCCGGGAGCTGTTTTTT
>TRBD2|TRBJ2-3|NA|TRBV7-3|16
CASSPGVAGVTDTQYF
TGTGCCAGCAGCCCCGGGGTAGCGGGGGTCACAGATACGCAGTATTTT
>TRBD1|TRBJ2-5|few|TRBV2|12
CASTGGSETQYF
TGTGCCAGCACAGGGGGATCAGAGACCCAGTACTTC
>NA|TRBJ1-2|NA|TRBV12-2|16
CASRLDRDRANYGYTF
TGTGCAAGTCGCTTAGACCGTGACAGGGCCAACTATGGCTACACCTTC
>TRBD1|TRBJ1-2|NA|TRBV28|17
CASSSLTGTGNSYGYTF
TGTGCCAGCAGTTCCTTAACCGGGACAGGGAACTCCTATGGCTACACCTTC
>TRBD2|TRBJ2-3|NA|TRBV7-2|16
CASSLELAGEADTQYF
TGTGCCAGCAGCTTAGAGCTAGCGGGGGAAGCAGATACGCAGTATTTT
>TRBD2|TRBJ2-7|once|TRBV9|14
CASSVGLGGYEQYF
TGTGCCAGCAGCGTGGGACTAGGTGGTTACGAGCAGTACTTC
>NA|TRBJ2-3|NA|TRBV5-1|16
CASSPQTRLSTDTQYF
TGCGCCAGCAGCCCTCAGACTCGTCTTAGCACAGATACGCAGTATTTT